This paragraph covers one T cell receptor (beta chain) sequence. Per germline, CDR1 KGHSH and CDR2 LQKENI. Trimming pared 3 bases from V and 2 bases from J, leaving 13 bases between. This CDR3 comprises 15 residues. The data derive from a study of T cell changes during pregnancy in multiple sclerosis. Profiling relied on immunoSEQ multiplex PCR, and the TCRdb table lists in-frame clones only, not all of them. The sample includes tens of thousands of clones, more than 70% of them seen just once. V gene TRBV18 combines with J gene TRBJ2-5; a weak D match, TRBD1 (5 bases). The material was CD8+ T cells from peripheral blood mononuclear cells, obtained in the first trimester of pregnancy. The receptor comes from a female donor with multiple sclerosis, enrolled in a pregnancy study. The CDR3 sequence is CASSPGHAGQETQYF. The CDR3 nucleotides read TGTGCCAGCTCACCCGGACACGCAGGGCAAGAGACCCAGTACTTC.